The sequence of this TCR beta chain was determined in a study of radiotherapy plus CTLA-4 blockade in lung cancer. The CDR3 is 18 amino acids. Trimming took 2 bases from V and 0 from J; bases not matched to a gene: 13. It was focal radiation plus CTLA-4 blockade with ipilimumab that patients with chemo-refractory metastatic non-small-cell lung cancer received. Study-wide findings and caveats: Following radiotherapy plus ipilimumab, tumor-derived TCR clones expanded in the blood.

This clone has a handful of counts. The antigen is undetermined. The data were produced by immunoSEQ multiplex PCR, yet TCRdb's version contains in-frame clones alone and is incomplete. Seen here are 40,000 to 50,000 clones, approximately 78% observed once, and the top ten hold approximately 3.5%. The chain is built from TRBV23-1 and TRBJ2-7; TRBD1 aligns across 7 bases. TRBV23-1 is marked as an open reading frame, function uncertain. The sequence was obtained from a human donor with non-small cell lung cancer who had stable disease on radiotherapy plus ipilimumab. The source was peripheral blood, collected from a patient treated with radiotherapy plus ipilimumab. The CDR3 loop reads CASSQMGPATGSSYEQYF. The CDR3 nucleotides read TGCGCCAGCAGTCAAATGGGGCCAGCGACAGGGAGCTCCTACGAGCAGTACTTC.